The T cell receptor (beta chain) under discussion was sequenced for a study of early T cells in non-severe SARS-CoV-2 infection. Study details: Sequencing was performed on bulk RNA from unsorted whole blood, leaving chains unpaired.

This clonotype was observed a few times. The antigen is not known. Study results and limitations: Anti-spike CD8 responses were favored in VDJdb matching, and private and CD4 specificities were missed.

V lost 1 base to trimming and J lost 2 bases, with 6 bases between them. The CDR3 runs to 13 residues. Germline V gene lookup returns CDR1 SGHTA and CDR2 FQGNSA. In the library, individual cDNA molecules carried attached unique molecular identifiers. One entry per CDR3 protein, called by TCRdb with MiXCR from the 5' RACE reads. The sample lists more than 85,000 distinct CDR3 sequences, around 12% occurring once. The V call is TRBV7-2, the J call TRBJ2-7, with D hard to call. The source of this sequence is an adult who was a healthcare worker with PCR-confirmed SARS-CoV-2 infection or an uninfected control (not recorded which). The specimen was whole blood. The CDR3 loop reads CASSLEATYEQYF. The CDR3 DNA reads TGTGCCAGCAGCTTAGAGGCTACCTACGAGCAGTACTTC. The complete variable domain, with remaining parts taken from reference TRBV7-2 and TRBJ2-7, reads GAGVSQSPSNKVTEKGKDVELRCDPISGHTALYWYRQSLGQGLEFLIYFQGNSAPDKSGLPSDRFSAERTGGSVSTLTIQRTQQEDSAVYLCASSLEATYEQYFGPGTRLTVT.